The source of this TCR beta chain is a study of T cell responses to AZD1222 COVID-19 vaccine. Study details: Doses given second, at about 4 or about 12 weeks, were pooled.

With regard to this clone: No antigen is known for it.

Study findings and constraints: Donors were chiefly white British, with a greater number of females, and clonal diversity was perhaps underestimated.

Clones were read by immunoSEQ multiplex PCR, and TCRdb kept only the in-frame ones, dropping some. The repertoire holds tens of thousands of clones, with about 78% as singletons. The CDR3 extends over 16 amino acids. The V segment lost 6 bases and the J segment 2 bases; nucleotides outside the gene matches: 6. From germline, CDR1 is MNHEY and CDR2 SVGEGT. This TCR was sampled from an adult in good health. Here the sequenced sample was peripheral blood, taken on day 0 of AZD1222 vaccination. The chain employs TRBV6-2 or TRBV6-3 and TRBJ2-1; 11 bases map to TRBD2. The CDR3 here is CASRPLTSGTYNEQFF. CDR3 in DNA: TGTGCCAGCAGGCCTTTGACTAGCGGGACCTACAATGAGCAGTTCTTC.